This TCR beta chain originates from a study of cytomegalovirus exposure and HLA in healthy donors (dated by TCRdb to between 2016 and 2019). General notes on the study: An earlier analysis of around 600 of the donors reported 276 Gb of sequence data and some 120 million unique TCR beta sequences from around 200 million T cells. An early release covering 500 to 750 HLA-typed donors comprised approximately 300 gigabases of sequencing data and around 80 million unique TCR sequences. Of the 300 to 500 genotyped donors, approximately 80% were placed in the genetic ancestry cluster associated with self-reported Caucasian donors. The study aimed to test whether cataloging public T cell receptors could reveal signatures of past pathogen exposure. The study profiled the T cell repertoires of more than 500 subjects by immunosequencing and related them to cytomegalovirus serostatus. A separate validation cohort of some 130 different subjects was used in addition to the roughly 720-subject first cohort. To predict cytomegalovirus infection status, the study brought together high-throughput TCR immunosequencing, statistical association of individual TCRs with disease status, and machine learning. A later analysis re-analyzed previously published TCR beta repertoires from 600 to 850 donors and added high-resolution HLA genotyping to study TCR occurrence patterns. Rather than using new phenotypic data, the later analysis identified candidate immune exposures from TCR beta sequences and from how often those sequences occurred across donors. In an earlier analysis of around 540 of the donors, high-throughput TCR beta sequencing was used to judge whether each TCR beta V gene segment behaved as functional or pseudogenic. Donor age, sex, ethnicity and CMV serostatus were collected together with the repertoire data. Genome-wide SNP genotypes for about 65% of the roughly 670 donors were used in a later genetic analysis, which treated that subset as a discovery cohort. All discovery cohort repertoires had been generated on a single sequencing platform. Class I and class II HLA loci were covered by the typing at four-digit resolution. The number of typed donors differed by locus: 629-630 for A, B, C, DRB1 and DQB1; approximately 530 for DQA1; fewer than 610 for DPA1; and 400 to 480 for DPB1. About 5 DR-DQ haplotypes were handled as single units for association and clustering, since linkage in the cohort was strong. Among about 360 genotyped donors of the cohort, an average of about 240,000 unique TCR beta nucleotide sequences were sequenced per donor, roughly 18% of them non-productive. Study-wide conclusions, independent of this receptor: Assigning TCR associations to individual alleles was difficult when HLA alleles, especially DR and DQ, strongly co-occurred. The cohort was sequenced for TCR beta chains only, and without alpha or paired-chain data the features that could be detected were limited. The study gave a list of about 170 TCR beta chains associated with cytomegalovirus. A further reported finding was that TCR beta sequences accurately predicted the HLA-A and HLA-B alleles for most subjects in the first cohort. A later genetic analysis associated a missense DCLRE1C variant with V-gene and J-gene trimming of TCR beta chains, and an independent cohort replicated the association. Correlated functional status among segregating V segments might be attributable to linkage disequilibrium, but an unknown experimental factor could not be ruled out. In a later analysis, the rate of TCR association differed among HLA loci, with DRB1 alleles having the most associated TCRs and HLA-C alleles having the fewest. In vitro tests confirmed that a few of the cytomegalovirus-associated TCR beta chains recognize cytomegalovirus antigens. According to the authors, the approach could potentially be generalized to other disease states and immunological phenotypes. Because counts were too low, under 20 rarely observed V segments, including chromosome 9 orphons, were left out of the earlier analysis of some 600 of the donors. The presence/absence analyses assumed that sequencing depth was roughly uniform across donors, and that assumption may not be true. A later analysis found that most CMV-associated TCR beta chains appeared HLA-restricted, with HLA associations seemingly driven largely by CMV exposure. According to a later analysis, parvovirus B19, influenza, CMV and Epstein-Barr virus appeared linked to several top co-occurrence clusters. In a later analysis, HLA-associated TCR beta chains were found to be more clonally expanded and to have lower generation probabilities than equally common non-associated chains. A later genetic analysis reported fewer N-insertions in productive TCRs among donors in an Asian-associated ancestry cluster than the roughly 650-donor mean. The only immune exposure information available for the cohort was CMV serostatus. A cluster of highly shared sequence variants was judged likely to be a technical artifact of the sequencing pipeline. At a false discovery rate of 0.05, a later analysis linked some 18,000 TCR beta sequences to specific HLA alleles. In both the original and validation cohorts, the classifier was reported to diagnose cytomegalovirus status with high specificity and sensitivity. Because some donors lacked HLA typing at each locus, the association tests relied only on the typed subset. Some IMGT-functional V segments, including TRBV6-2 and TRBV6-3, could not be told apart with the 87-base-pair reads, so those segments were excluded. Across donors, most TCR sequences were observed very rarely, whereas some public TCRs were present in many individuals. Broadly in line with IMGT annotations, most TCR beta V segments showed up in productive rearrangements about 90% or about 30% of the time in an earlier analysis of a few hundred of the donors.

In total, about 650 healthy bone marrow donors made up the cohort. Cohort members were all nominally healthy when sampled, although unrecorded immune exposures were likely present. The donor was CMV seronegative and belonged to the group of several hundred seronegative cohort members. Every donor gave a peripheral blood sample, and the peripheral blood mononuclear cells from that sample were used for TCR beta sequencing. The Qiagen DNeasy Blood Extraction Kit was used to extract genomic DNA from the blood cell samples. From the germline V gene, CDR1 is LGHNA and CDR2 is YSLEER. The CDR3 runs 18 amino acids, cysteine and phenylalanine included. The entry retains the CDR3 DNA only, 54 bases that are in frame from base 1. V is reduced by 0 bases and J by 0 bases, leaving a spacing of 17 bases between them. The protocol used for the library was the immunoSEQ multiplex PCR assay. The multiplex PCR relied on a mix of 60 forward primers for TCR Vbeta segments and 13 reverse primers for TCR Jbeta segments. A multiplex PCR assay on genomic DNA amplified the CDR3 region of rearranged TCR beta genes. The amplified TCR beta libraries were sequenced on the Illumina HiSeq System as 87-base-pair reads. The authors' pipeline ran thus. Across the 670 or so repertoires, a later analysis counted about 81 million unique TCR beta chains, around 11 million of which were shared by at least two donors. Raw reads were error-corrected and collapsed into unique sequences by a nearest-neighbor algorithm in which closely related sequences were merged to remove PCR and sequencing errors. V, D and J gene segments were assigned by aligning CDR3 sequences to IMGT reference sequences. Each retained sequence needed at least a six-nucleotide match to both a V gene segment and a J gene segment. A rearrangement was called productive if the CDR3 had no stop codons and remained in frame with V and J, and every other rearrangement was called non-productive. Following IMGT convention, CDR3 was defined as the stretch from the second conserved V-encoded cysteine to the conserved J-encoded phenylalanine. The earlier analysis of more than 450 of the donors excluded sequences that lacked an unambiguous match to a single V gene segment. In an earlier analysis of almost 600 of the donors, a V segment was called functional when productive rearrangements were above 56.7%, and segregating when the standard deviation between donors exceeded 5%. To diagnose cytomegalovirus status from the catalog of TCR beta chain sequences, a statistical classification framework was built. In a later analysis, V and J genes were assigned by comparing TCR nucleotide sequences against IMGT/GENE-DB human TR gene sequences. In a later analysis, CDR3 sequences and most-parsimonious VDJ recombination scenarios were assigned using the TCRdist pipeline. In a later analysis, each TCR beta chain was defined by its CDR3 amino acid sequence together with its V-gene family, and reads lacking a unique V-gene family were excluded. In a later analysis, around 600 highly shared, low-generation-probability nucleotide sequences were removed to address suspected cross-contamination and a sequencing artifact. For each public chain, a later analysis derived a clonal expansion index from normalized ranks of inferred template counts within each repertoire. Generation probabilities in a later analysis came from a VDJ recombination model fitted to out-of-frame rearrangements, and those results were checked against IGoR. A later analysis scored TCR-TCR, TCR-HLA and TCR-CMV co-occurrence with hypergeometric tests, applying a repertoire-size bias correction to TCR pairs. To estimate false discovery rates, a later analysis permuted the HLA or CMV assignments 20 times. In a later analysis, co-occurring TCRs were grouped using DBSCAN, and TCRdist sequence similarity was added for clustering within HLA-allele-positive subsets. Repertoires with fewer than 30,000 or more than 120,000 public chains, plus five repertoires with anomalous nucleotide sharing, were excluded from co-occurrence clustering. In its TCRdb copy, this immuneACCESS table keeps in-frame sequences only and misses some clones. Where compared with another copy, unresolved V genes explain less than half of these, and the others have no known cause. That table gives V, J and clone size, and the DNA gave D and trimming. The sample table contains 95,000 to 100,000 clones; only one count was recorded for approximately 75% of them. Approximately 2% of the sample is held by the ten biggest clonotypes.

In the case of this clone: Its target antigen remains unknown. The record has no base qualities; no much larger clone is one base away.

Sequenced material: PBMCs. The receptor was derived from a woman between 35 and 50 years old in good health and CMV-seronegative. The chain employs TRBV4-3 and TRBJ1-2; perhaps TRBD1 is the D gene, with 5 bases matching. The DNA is TGCGCCAGCAGCCAAGAAAGGGGCTCTGATTATACTAACTATGGCTACACCTTC. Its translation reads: CASSQERGSDYTNYGYTF.